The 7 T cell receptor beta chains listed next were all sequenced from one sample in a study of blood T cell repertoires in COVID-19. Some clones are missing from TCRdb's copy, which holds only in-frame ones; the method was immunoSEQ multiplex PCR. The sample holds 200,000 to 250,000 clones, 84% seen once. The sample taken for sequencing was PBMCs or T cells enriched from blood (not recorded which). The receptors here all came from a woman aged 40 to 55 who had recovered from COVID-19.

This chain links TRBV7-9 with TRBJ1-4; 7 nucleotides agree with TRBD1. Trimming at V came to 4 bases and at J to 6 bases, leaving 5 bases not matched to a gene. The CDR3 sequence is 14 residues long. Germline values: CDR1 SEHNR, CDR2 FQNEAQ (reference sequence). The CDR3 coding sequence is TGTGCCAGCAGCTCAGACAGGGCCGATGAAAAACTGTTTTTT. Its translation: CASSSDRADEKLFF. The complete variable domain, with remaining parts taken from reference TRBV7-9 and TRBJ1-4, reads DTGVSQNPRHKITKRGQNVTFRCDPISEHNRLYWYRQTLGQGPEFLTYFQNEAQLEKSRLLSDRFSAERPKGSFSTLEIQRTEQGDSAMYLCASSSDRADEKLFFGSGTQLSVL.

This CDR3 reads CASSQAELALETQYF. CDR3 coding DNA: TGTGCCAGCAGCCAAGCAGAACTAGCGTTGGAGACCCAGTACTTC. V and J are TRBV3-1 (or the pseudogene TRBV3-2) and TRBJ2-5, with 7 bases lining up with TRBD2. J lost 5 bases, V lost 1 base, and 7 bases had no gene match. CDR1 and CDR2 from the germline V gene are LGHDT and YNNKEL (reference sequence). The length of the CDR3 is 15 residues.

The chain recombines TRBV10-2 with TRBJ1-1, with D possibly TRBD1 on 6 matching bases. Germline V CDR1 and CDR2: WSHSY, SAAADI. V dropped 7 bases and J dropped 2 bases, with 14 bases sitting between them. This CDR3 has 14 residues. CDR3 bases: TGCGCCAGCACCGGGGCAGGGGCCAACACTGAAGCTTTCTTT. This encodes CASTGAGANTEAFF.

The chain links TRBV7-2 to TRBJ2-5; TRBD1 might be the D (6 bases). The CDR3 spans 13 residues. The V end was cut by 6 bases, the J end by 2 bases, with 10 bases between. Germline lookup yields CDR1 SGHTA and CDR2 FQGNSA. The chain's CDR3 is CASSTGYQETQYF. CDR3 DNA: TGTGCCAGCAGTACAGGGTATCAAGAGACCCAGTACTTC.

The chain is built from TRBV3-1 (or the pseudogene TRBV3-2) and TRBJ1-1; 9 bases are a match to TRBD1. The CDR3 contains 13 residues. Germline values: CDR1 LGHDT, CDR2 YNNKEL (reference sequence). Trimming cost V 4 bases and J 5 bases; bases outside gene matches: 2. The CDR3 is CASSRDRVTEAFF. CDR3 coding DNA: TGTGCCAGCAGCCGGGACAGGGTTACTGAAGCTTTCTTT.

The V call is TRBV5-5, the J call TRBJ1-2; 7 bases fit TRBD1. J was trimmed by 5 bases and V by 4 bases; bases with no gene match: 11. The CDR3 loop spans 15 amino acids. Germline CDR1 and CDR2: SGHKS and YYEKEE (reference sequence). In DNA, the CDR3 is TGTGCCAGCAGCAAACAGGGACAGCGAGAGTATGGCTACACCTTC. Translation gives CASSKQGQREYGYTF.

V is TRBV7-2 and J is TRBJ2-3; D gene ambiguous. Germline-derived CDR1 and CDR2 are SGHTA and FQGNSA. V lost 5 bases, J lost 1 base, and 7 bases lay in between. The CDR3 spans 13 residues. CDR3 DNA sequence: TGTGCCAGCAGCCCGCCAGGCACAGATACGCAGTATTTT. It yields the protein CASSPPGTDTQYF.